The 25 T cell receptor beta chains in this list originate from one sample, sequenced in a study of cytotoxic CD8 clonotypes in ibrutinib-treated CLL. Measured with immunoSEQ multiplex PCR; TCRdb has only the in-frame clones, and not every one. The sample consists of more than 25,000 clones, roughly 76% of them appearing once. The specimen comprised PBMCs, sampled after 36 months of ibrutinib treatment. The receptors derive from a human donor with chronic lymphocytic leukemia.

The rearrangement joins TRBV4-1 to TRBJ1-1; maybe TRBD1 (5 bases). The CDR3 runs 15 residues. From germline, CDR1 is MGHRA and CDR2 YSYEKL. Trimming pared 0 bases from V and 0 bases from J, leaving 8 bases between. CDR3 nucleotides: TGCGCCAGCAGCCAAGAGGAGGGGATGAACACTGAAGCTTTCTTT. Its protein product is CASSQEEGMNTEAFF.

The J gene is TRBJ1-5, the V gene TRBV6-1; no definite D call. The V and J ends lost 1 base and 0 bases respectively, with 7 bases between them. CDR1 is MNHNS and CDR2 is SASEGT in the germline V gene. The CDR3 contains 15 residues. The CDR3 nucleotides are TGTGCCAGCAGTGAAGAGTATACTAGCAATCAGCCCCAGCATTTT. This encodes CASSEEYTSNQPQHF.

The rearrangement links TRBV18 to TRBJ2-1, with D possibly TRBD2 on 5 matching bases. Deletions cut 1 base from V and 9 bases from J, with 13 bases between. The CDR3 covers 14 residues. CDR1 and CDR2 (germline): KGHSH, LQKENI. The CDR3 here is CASSPRTGWGEQFF. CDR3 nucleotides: TGTGCCAGCTCACCACGAACGGGGTGGGGTGAGCAGTTCTTC.

DNA of the CDR3: TGCGCCAGCAGCCAAGGACAGGGGGTGAGTACTGAAGCTTTCTTT. This encodes CASSQGQGVSTEAFF. The chain recombines TRBV4-1 with TRBJ1-1; 9 bases are a match to TRBD1. CDR1 and CDR2 from the germline V gene are MGHRA and YSYEKL. Trimming at V came to 1 base and at J to 5 bases, leaving 5 bases not matched to a gene. CDR3 length: 15 amino acids.

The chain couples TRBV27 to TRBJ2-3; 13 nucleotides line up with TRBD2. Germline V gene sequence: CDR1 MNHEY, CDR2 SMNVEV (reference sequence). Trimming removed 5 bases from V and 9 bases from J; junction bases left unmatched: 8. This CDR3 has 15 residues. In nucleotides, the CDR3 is TGTGCCAGCAGTCGCTCCACTAGCGGGGGGGACACGCAGTATTTT. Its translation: CASSRSTSGGDTQYF.

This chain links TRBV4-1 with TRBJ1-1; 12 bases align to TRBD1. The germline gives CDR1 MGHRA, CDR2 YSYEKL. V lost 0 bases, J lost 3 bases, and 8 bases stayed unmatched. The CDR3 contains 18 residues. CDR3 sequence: CASSQDRDRGPWDTEAFF. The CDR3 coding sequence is TGCGCCAGCAGCCAAGATCGGGACAGGGGGCCTTGGGACACTGAAGCTTTCTTT.

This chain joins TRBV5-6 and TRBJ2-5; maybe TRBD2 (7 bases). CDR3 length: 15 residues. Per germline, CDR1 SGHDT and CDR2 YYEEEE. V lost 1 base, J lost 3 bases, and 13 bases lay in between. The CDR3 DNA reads TGTGCCAGCAGCTTGTTACGGGGGGCGAAAGAGACCCAGTACTTC. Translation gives CASSLLRGAKETQYF.

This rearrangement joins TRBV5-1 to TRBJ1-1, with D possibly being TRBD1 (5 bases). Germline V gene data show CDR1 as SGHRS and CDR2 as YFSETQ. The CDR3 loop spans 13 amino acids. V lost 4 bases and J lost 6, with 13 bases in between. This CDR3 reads CASSPDSRPEAFF. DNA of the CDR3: TGCGCCAGCAGCCCCGACAGCCGACCTGAAGCTTTCTTT. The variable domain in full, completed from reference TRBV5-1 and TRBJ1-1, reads KAGVTQTPRYLIKTRGQQVTLSCSPISGHRSVSWYQQTPGQGLQFLFEYFSETQRNKGNFPGRFSGRQFSNSRSEMNVSTLELGDSALYLCASSPDSRPEAFFGQGTRLTVV.

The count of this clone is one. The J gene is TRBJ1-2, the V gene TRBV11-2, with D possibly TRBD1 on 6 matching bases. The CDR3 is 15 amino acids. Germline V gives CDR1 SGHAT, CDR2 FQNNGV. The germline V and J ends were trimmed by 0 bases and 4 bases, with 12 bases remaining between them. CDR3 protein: CASSLELGAAYGYTF. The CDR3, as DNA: TGTGCCAGCAGCTTAGAATTGGGGGCGGCCTATGGCTACACCTTC.

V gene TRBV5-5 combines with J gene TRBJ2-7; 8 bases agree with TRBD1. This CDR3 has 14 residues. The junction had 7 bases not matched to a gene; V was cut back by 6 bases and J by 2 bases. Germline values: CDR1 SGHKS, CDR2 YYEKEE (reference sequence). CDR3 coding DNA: TGTGCCAGCACCTCCGGGACAGGCCCCTACGAGCAGTACTTC. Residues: CASTSGTGPYEQYF.

The CDR3 sequence: CASSFGGSYNEQFF. As DNA, the CDR3 is TGTGCCAGCAGCTTCGGCGGGTCCTACAATGAGCAGTTCTTC. This sequence joins TRBV7-3 and TRBJ2-1, with TRBD2 as a possible D gene (5 bases). The length of the CDR3 is 14 residues. From germline, CDR1 is SGHTA and CDR2 FQGTGA. With 3 bases removed from V and 1 base from J, the gap between germline ends came to 7 bases. Using reference TRBV7-3 and TRBJ2-1 for the parts outside the CDR3, the full variable domain is GAGVSQTPSNKVTEKGKYVELRCDPISGHTALYWYRQSLGQGPEFLIYFQGTGAADDSGLPNDRFFAVRPEGSVSTLKIQRTERGDSAVYLCASSFGGSYNEQFFGPGTRLTVL.

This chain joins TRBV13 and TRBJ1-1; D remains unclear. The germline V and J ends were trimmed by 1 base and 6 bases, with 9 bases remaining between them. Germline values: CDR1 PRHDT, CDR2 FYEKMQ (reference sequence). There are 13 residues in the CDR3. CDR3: CASSLVGSPEAFF. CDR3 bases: TGTGCCAGCAGCTTAGTCGGGTCACCTGAAGCTTTCTTT.

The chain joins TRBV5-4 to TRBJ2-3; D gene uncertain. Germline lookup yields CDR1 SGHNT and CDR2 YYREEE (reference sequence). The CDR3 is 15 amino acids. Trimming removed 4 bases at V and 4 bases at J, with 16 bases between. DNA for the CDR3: TGTGCCAGCAGCAACCCGACCGGGTTTTCAGATACGCAGTATTTT. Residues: CASSNPTGFSDTQYF.

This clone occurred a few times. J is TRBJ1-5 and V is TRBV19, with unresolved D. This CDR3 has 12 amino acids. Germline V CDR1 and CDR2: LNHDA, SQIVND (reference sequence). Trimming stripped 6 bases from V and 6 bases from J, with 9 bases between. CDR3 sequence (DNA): TGTGCCAGTAGGGGCGACTTTCAGCCCCAGCATTTT. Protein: CASRGDFQPQHF.

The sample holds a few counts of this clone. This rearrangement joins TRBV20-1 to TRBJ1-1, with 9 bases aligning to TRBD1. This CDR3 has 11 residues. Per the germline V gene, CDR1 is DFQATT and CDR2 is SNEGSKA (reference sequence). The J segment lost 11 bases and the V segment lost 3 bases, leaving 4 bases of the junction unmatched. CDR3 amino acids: CSASPGTGAFF. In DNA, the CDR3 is TGCAGTGCTAGTCCCGGGACAGGGGCTTTCTTT.

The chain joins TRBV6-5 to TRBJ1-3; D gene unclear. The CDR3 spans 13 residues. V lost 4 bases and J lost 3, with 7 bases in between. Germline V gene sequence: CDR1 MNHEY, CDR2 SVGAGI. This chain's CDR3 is CASSSPVGNTIYF. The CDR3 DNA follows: TGTGCCAGCAGTTCCCCGGTTGGAAACACCATATATTTT.

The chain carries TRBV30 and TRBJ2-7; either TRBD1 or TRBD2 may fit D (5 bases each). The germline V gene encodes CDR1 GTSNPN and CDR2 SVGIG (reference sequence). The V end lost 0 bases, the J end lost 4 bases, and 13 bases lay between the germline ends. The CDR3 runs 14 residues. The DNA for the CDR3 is TGTGCCTGGAGTGTAGGGACGTTCTCGTACGAGCAGTACTTC. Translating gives CAWSVGTFSYEQYF.

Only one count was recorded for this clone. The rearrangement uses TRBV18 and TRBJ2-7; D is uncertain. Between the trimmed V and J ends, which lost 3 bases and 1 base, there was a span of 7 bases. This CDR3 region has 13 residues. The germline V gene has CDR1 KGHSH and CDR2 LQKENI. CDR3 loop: CASSPGLSYEQYF. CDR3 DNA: TGTGCCAGCTCACCCGGCCTATCCTACGAGCAGTACTTC.

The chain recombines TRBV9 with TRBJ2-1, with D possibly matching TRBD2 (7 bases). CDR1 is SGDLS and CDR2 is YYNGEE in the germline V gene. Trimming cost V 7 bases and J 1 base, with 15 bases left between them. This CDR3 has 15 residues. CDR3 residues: CASSWGGPSYNEQFF. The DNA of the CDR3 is TGTGCCAGCTCCTGGGGGGGGCCGTCCTACAATGAGCAGTTCTTC.

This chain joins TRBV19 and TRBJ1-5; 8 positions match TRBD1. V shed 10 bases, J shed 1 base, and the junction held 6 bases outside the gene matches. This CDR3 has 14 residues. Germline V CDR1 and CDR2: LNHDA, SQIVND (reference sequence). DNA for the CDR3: TGTGCCACTTGGGACAGGTTCAGCAATCAGCCCCAGCATTTT. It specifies CATWDRFSNQPQHF.

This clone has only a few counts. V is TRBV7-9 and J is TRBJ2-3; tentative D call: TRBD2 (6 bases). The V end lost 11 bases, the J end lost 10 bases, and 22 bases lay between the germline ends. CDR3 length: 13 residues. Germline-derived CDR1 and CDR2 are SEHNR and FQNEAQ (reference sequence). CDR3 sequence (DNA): TGTGCCGGGGGGACTCGCGGTGTCTATGCGCAGTATTTT. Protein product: CAGGTRGVYAQYF.

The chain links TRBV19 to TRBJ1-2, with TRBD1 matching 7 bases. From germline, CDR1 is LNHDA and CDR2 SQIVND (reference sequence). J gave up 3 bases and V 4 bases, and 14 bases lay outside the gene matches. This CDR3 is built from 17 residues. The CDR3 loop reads CASSNPLGRQGDYGYTF. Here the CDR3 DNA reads TGTGCCAGTAGTAACCCCCTCGGACGGCAGGGGGACTATGGCTACACCTTC.

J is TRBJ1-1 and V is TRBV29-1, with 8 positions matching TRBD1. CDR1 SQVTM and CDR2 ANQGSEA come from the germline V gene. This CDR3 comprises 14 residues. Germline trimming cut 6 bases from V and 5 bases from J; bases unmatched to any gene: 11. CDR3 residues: CSVPDVRGLTEAFF. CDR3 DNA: TGCAGCGTCCCCGATGTCAGGGGGCTGACTGAAGCTTTCTTT.

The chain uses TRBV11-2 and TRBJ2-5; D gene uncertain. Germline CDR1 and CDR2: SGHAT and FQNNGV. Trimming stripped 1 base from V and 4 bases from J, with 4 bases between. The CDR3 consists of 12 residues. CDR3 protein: CASSLATETQYF. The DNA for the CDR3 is TGTGCCAGCAGCTTAGCCACAGAGACCCAGTACTTC.

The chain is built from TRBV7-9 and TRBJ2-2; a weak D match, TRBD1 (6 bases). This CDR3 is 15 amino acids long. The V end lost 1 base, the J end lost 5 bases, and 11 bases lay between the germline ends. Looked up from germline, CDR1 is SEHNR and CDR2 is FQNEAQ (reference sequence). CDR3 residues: CASSLDRVGTGELFF. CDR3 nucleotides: TGTGCCAGCAGCTTAGACAGGGTCGGGACCGGGGAGCTGTTTTTT. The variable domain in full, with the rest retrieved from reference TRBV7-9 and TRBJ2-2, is DTGVSQNPRHKITKRGQNVTFRCDPISEHNRLYWYRQTLGQGPEFLTYFQNEAQLEKSRLLSDRFSAERPKGSFSTLEIQRTEQGDSAMYLCASSLDRVGTGELFFGEGSRLTVL.